The clone carrying this T cell receptor (beta chain) came up a few times. The antigen remains undetermined. The data originate from a study of PD-1 blockade in mismatch repair-deficient tumors. On the study more broadly: Patients had about 13 mismatch repair-deficient cancer types and were previously treated and progressing.

TCR sequencing covered a few patients who responded to pembrolizumab. This table comes from immunoSEQ multiplex PCR, and its TCRdb copy is limited to in-frame clones, with some not included. The sample holds some 97,000 clones, 82% seen once. Germline V lookup: CDR1 SGHNT, CDR2 YYREEE (reference sequence). Trimming cost V 4 bases and J 3 bases; bases outside gene matches: 9. CDR3 length: 15 amino acids. Study-level findings and limits: Rapid post-treatment expansion, then contraction, generally preceding radiologic response, marked tumor-resident clones.

Sequenced here: peripheral blood, sampled around 8 months after starting pembrolizumab. The receptor was derived from an adult with mismatch repair-deficient cancer. The rearrangement joins TRBV5-4 to TRBJ1-1, with 7 bases aligning to TRBD1. The CDR3 is CASSPTTTGYTEAFF. The CDR3 DNA reads TGTGCCAGCAGCCCAACGACGACAGGGTACACTGAAGCTTTCTTT. The complete variable domain, with remaining parts taken from reference TRBV5-4 and TRBJ1-1, reads ETGVTQSPTHLIKTRGQQVTLRCSSQSGHNTVSWYQQALGQGPQFIFQYYREEENGRGNFPPRFSGLQFPNYSSELNVNALELDDSALYLCASSPTTTGYTEAFFGQGTRLTVV.